The next 14 T cell receptor beta chains were all read from a single sample in a study of radiation and T cells in renal cell carcinoma. Noted time point: blood 4 weeks post-SBRT, at nephrectomy. Treatment noted: 15 Gy SBRT to primary tumor, nephrectomy 4 weeks later. Sequencing was performed with immunoSEQ multiplex PCR; in TCRdb, only in-frame clones are kept and a portion is missing. The sample holds under 200,000 clones, 88% seen once. Sequencing was performed on blood, taken from a patient whose treatment included radiotherapy and nephrectomy. The receptors here all came from a woman between 45 and 65 years old with renal cell carcinoma.

This chain connects TRBV7-9 to TRBJ2-3; D is possibly TRBD1 or TRBD2 (5 bases each). Germline V lookup: CDR1 SEHNR, CDR2 FQNEAQ (reference sequence). The V end was cut by 5 bases, the J end by 0 bases, with 15 bases between. This CDR3 has 16 residues. DNA of the CDR3: TGTGCCAGCAGCCGTTTCGGGACCGCTAGCACAGATACGCAGTATTTT. Protein product: CASSRFGTASTDTQYF.

In nucleotides, the CDR3 is TGCGCCAGCAGCTTGGGTAGGCAGTCGACTGAGCAGTTCTTC. This encodes CASSLGRQSTEQFF. The rearrangement uses TRBV5-1 and TRBJ2-1, with D hard to call. V dropped 0 bases and J dropped 9 bases, with 13 bases sitting between them. Germline V lookup: CDR1 SGHRS, CDR2 YFSETQ. The CDR3 sequence is 14 residues long. The complete variable domain, with remaining parts taken from reference TRBV5-1 and TRBJ2-1, reads KAGVTQTPRYLIKTRGQQVTLSCSPISGHRSVSWYQQTPGQGLQFLFEYFSETQRNKGNFPGRFSGRQFSNSRSEMNVSTLELGDSALYLCASSLGRQSTEQFFGPGTRLTVL.

The rearrangement joins TRBV5-6 to TRBJ1-2; D uncertain. The V end was cut by 0 bases, the J end by 4 bases, with 10 bases between. From germline, CDR1 is SGHDT and CDR2 YYEEEE. CDR3 length: 14 residues. CDR3 DNA: TGTGCCAGCAGCTTGGAATTGGAGATCTATGGCTACACCTTC. Its protein is CASSLELEIYGYTF. The full variable domain, rest sourced from reference TRBV5-6 and TRBJ1-2, is DAGVTQSPTHLIKTRGQQVTLRCSPKSGHDTVSWYQQALGQGPQFIFQYYEEEERQRGNFPDRFSGHQFPNYSSELNVNALLLGDSALYLCASSLELEIYGYTFGSGTRLTVV.

V gene TRBV7-9 combines with J gene TRBJ2-3; D is unresolved. Germline CDR1 reads SEHNR; CDR2 reads FQNEAQ (reference sequence). V lost 6 bases and J lost 3, with 4 bases in between. The CDR3 is 11 amino acids. The CDR3 loop reads CASRETDTQYF. CDR3 in DNA: TGTGCCAGCAGGGAGACAGATACGCAGTATTTT.

This chain uses TRBV29-1 with TRBJ1-3; D call uncertain. This CDR3 is 15 amino acids long. Trimming shortened V by 4 bases and J by 0 bases, and 13 bases separated the two germline ends. Germline CDR1 is SQVTM and CDR2 is ANQGSEA. CDR3 in amino acids: CSVVDSAASGNTIYF. For the CDR3, the DNA is TGCAGCGTTGTGGATTCGGCAGCCTCTGGAAACACCATATATTTT.

Of note for this clone: The sample has other DNA sequences that encode this CDR3 too. The gene calls are TRBV7-9 and TRBJ1-4; 10 positions match TRBD1. The junction had 2 bases not matched to a gene; V was cut back by 5 bases and J by 5 bases. The CDR3 totals 14 residues. Germline assignment: CDR1 SEHNR and CDR2 FQNEAQ (reference sequence). The CDR3 region has the DNA TGTGCCAGCAGCCTGGGACAGGGGAATGAAAAACTGTTTTTT. Translated, it gives CASSLGQGNEKLFF.

The chain is built from TRBV6-6 and TRBJ1-1, with D maybe TRBD1 (6 bases). This CDR3 region has 12 residues. Trimming pared 3 bases from V and 6 bases from J, leaving 8 bases between. Germline CDR1 and CDR2: MNHNY and SVGAGI (reference sequence). The CDR3 loop is CASSYRQAEAFF. The CDR3 DNA follows: TGTGCCAGCAGTTATCGACAGGCTGAAGCTTTCTTT.

The gene calls are TRBV7-8 and TRBJ1-4; D not resolved. The CDR3 loop spans 14 amino acids. With 4 bases removed from V and 7 bases from J, the gap between germline ends came to 13 bases. The germline CDR1 and CDR2 sequences are SGHVS and FQNEAQ. CDR3: CASSSIPEAEKLFF. The CDR3 nucleotides are TGTGCCAGCAGCTCGATCCCGGAGGCTGAAAAACTGTTTTTT.

This chain uses TRBV7-9 with TRBJ2-5; D uncertain. V lost 6 bases, J lost 4 bases, and 12 bases lay in between. The CDR3 spans 13 residues. CDR1 is SEHNR and CDR2 is FQNEAQ in the germline V gene (reference sequence). This CDR3 is CASSSLLSETQYF. CDR3 coding DNA: TGTGCCAGCAGTTCCCTCCTCTCAGAGACCCAGTACTTC.

In this sample, this clone turned up a few times. The chain recombines TRBV7-3 with TRBJ1-1; D ambiguous. The V end lost 5 bases, the J end lost 0 bases, and 7 bases lay between the germline ends. This CDR3 has 13 residues. Germline values: CDR1 SGHTA, CDR2 FQGTGA. The CDR3 loop is CASSLYMNTEAFF. CDR3 DNA sequence: TGTGCCAGCAGCCTTTATATGAACACTGAAGCTTTCTTT.

The J gene is TRBJ2-1, the V gene TRBV6-6, with 9 bases fitting TRBD1. This CDR3 region has 16 residues. The ends lost 0 bases at V and 6 bases at J; junction bases unmatched: 6. CDR1 and CDR2 (germline): MNHNY, SVGAGI (reference sequence). The CDR3: CASSYSNRGQFNEQFF. For the CDR3, the DNA is TGTGCCAGCAGTTACTCGAACAGGGGGCAGTTCAATGAGCAGTTCTTC.

The V gene is TRBV7-9, the J gene TRBJ1-1, with a tentative D call TRBD1 (6 bases). The CDR3 covers 12 residues. V lost 5 bases and J 7 bases, leaving 11 bases between the germline ends. Germline CDR1 is SEHNR and CDR2 is FQNEAQ (reference sequence). The CDR3: CASSTDRFEAFF. DNA for the CDR3: TGTGCCAGCAGCACGGACAGATTTGAAGCTTTCTTT.

The gene calls are TRBV5-1 and TRBJ2-2, with D tentatively TRBD1 or TRBD2 (6 bases each). Germline loops: CDR1 SGHRS, CDR2 YFSETQ. Trimming removed 3 bases at V and 7 bases at J, with 19 bases between. This CDR3 is 16 amino acids long. CDR3 nucleotides: TGCGCCAGCAGCTCGATGGAGGGGGTTTCGGACGGGGAGCTGTTTTTT. Translated, it gives CASSSMEGVSDGELFF.

The rearrangement links TRBV7-2 to TRBJ2-7; TRBD1 agrees at 7 bases. Looked up from germline, CDR1 is SGHTA and CDR2 is FQGNSA. V trimming: 5 bases; J trimming: 0 bases; junction bases outside the gene matches: 7. The CDR3 has 15 amino acids. The CDR3 protein is CASSPQGSISYEQYF. The CDR3 DNA reads TGTGCCAGCAGCCCACAGGGGTCAATCTCCTACGAGCAGTACTTC. The whole variable domain, filled in from reference TRBV7-2 and TRBJ2-7, reads GAGVSQSPSNKVTEKGKDVELRCDPISGHTALYWYRQSLGQGLEFLIYFQGNSAPDKSGLPSDRFSAERTGGSVSTLTIQRTQQEDSAVYLCASSPQGSISYEQYFGPGTRLTVT.